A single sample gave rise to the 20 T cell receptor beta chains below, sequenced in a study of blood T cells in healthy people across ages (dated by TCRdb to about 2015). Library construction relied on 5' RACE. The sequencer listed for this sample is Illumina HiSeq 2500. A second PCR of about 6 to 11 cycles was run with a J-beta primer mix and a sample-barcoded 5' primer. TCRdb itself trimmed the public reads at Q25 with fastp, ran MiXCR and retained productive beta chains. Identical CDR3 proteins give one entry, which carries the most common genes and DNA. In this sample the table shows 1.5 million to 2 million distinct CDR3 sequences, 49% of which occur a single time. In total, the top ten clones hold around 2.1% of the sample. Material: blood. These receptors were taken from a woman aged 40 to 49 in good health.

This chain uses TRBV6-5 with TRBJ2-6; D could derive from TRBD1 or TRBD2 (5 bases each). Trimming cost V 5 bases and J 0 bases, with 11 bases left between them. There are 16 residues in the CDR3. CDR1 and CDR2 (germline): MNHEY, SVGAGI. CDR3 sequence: CASSRDQSSGANVLTF. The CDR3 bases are TGTGCCAGCAGTCGGGACCAAAGCTCTGGGGCCAACGTCCTGACTTTC.

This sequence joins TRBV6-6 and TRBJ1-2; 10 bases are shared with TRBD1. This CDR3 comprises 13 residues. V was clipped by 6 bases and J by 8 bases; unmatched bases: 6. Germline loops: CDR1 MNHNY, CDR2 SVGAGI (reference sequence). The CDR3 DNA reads TGTGCCAGCAGCCACGGACAGGGGGAAGGCTACACCTTC. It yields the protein CASSHGQGEGYTF.

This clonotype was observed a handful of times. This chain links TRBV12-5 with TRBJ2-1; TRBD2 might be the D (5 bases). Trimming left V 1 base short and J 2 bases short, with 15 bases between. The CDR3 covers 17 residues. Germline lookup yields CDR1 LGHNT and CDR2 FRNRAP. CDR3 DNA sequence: TGTGCTAGTGGTTTGGCAAAAACTAGAGATACCTACAATGAGCAGTTCTTC. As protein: CASGLAKTRDTYNEQFF.

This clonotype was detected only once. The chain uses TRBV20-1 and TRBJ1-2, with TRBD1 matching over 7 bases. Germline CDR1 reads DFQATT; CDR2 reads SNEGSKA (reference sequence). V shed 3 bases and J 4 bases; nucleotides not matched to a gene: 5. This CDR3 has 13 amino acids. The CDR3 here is CSARDTGVYGYTF. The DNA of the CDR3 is TGCAGTGCTAGGGATACAGGGGTCTATGGCTACACCTTC.

The CDR3 here is CASSPRGDHYEQYF. In DNA, the CDR3 is TGTGCCAGCAGCCCCCGGGGGGACCACTACGAGCAGTACTTC. The J gene is TRBJ2-4, the V gene TRBV7-2; 7 bases agree with TRBD2. The end of the DNA aligns better with TRBJ2-7, so the J call may be wrong. From germline, CDR1 is SGHTA and CDR2 FQGNSA. CDR3 length: 14 amino acids.

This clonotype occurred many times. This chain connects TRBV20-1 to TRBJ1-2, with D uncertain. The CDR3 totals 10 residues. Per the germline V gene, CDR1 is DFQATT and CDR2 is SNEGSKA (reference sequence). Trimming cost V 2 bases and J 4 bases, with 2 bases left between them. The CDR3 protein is CSARSYGYTF. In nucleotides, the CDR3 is TGCAGTGCTAGAAGCTATGGCTACACCTTC.

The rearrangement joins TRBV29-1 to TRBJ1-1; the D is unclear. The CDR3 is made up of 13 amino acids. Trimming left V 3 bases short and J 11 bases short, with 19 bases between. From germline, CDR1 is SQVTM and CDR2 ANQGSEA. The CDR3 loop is CSVDGYPPLAAFF. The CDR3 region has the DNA TGCAGCGTTGATGGGTACCCGCCCCTCGCCGCTTTCTTT.

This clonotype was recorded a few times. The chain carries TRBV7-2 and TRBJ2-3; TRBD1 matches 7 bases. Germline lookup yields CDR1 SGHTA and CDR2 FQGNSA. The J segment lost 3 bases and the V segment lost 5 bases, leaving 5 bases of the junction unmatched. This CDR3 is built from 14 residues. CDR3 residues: CASSPDRRTDTQYF. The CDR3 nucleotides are TGTGCCAGCAGCCCGGACAGGAGAACAGATACGCAGTATTTT.

In nucleotides, the CDR3 is TGCGCCAGCAGCCCACTGGACACCTCGAACACTGAAGCTTTCTTT. Protein product: CASSPLDTSNTEAFF. The J gene is TRBJ1-1, the V gene TRBV4-1; D perhaps matches TRBD1 (5 bases). Germline V CDR1 and CDR2: MGHRA, YSYEKL. The ends were cut back, 4 bases at V and 1 base at J, with 13 bases in the middle. This CDR3 contains 15 residues.

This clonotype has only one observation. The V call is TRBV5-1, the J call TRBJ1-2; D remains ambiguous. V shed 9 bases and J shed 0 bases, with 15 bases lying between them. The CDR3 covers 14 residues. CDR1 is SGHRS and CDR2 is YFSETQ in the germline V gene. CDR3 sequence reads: CATSPGEANYGYTF. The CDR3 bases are TGCGCCACCTCCCCAGGCGAGGCTAACTATGGCTACACCTTC.

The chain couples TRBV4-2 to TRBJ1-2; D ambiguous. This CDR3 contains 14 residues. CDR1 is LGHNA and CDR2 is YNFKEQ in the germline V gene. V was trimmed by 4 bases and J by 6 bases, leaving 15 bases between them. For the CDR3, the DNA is TGTGCCAGCAGCCCCCCTTCCGAGGCCGATGGCTACACCTTC. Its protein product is CASSPPSEADGYTF.

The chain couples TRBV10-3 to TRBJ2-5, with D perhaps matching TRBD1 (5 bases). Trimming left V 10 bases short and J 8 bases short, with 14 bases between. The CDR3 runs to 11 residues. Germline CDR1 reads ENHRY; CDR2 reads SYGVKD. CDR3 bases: TGTGCCAGCAGCAGGGATAGTACCCAGTACTTC. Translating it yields CASSRDSTQYF.

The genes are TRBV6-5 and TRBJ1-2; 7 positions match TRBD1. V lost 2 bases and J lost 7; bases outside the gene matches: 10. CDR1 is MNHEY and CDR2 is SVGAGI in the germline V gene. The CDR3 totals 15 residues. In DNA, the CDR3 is TGTGCCAGCAGTTACGCCCGGGACAGTCTCACTGGCTACACCTTC. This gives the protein CASSYARDSLTGYTF.

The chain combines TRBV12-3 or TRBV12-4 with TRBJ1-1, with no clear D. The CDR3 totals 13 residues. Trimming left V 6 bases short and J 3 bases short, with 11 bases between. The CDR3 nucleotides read TGTGCCAGCAGCGTTGACTGGTACACTGAAGCTTTCTTT. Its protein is CASSVDWYTEAFF.

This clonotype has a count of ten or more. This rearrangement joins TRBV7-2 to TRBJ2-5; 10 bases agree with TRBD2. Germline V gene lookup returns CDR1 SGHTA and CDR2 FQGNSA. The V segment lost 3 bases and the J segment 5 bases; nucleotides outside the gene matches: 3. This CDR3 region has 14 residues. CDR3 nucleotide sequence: TGTGCCAGCAGCTTTCCGACTAGCGGGGAGACCCAGTACTTC. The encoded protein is CASSFPTSGETQYF.

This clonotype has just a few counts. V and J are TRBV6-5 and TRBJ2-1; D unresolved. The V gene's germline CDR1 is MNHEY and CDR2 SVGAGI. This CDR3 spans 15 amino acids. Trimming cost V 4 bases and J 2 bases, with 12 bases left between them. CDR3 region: CASSFTPPAYNEQFF. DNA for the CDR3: TGTGCCAGCAGTTTTACACCCCCGGCCTACAATGAGCAGTTCTTC.

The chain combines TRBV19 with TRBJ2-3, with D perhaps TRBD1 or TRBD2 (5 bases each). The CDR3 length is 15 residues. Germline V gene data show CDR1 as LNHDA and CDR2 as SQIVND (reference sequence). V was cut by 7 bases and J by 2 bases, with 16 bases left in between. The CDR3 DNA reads TGTGCCAGTATTTTGGGACGCCGGTTCACAGATACGCAGTATTTT. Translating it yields CASILGRRFTDTQYF.

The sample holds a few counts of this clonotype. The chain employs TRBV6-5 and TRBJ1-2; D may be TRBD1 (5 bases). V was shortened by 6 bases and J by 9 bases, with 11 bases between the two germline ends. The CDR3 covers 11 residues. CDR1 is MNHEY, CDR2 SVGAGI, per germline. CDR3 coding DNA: TGTGCCAGCAGGGCAGGGTCTCGCTACACCTTC. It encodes CASRAGSRYTF.

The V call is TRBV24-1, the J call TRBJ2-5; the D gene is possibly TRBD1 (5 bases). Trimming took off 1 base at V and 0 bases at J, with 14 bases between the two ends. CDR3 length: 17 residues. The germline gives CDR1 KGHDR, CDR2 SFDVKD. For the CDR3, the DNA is TGTGCCACCAGTGATTTCGGAAGGGGCCAAAACCAAGAGACCCAGTACTTC. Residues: CATSDFGRGQNQETQYF.

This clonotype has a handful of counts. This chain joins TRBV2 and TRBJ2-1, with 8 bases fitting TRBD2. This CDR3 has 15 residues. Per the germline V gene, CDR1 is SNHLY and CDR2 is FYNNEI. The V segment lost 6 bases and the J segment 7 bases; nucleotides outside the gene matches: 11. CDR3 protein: CASRGHGGGSNEQFF. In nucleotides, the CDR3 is TGTGCCAGCAGGGGTCATGGCGGGGGGTCTAATGAGCAGTTCTTC.